The sequence of this TCR beta chain was determined in a study of OX40 agonist ivuxolimab in advanced cancers. Study-level information: Enrollees could have had prior anti-PD-1, anti-PD-L1 or anti-CTLA-4 therapy, which 40% to 45% had received.

As to this clone: Its antigen is still unknown.

Study-level findings and limits: Expanded peripheral T cell antigen specificity was not determined. Partial responders at 0.1-3.0 mg/kg had among the lowest clonal expansion.

Trimming cost V 3 bases and J 5 bases, with 17 bases left between them. Per germline, CDR1 MNHEY and CDR2 SVGAGI. The CDR3 loop spans 15 amino acids. Profiled with immunoSEQ multiplex PCR; TCRdb holds only in-frame clones, not every one. The sample holds roughly 61,000 clones, roughly 90% seen once. This chain joins TRBV6-5 and TRBJ2-7; TRBD1 is a possible D gene (6 bases). The starting material was CD4+ or CD8+ T cells sorted from blood, obtained in a trial of the OX40 agonist ivuxolimab. The receptor comes from an adult with an advanced solid tumor such as melanoma, head and neck, liver or kidney cancer. The DNA for the CDR3 is TGTGCCAGCAGTTATATCCAGGGGCTTCTCAACGAGCAGTACTTC. This codes for CASSYIQGLLNEQYF.